These 23 T cell receptor beta chains originate from one sample sequenced in a study of tumor-infiltrating lymphocytes in primary liver carcinoma (dated by TCRdb to the late 2010s). Without any cell sorting, total RNA and DNA were extracted together from around 18-30 mg of bulk tissue using the AllPrep DNA/RNA mini kit. The run used an Illumina HiSeq 2500. Starting from about 550 ng total RNA, TCRbeta-specific cDNA was produced by reverse transcription with a constant-region primer and ProtoScript II reverse transcriptase. Construction of the TCRbeta libraries relied on three nested rounds of multiplex PCR, following a slightly modified ARM-PCR procedure. Multiplex TRBV1-TRBV30 forward primers and a Cbeta reverse primer were used in the first two PCR rounds, each of which was run for around 10 cycles. TCRdb reworked the public reads: Q25 trimming with fastp, MiXCR clone assembly, productive beta chains retained. Each CDR3 protein appears once, grouped with its most common genes and DNA. The sample contains some 30,000 distinct CDR3 sequences, 75% to 85% of them found a single time. The top ten clonotypes cover over 30% of the sample.

The sequencing sample was made of liver tumor tissue from sampling region 5. The sample's cell subset or site label, in plain terms: tumor region T5, tumor centre. These TCRs come from a man aged 40-55 years with primary liver carcinoma and hepatitis B virus infection.

About this clonotype: Just one base apart from a much larger clone, this may be a read error. The chain is built from TRBV7-9 and TRBJ1-6; D not resolved. The CDR3 has 13 amino acids. Germline CDR1 and CDR2: SEHNR and FQNEAQ (reference sequence). CDR3 region: CASTQESGSSLHF. CDR3 sequence (DNA): TGTGCCAGTACCCAGGAGTCGGGTTCATCCCTCCACTTT.

As to this clonotype: An end of the junction does not agree with germline; a read error may underlie this. The chain carries TRBV6-6 and TRBJ2-1; D is possibly TRBD2 (5 bases). Germline CDR1 is MNHNY and CDR2 is SVGAGI (reference sequence). The CDR3 extends over 14 amino acids. The DNA for the CDR3 is TGTGCCAGCAGTTGCTCGGCCCTAGCACCTGAGCTGTTCTTC. Residues: CASSCSALAPELFF.

The rearrangement links TRBV5-5 to TRBJ1-2; D unresolved. The V end lost 0 bases, the J end lost 5 bases, and 8 bases lay between the germline ends. CDR3 length equals 13 residues. Germline CDR1 SGHKS, CDR2 YYEKEE (reference sequence). CDR3 in DNA: TGTGCCAGCAGCTTGGAGTCAGGTTATGGCTACACCTTC. It specifies CASSLESGYGYTF.

Of note for this clonotype: The junction departs from the called germline gene at one end, perhaps through a read error. V and J are TRBV2 and TRBJ2-6; 7 bases are shared with TRBD1. The germline CDR1 and CDR2 sequences are SNHLY and FYNNEI. CDR3 length: 17 amino acids. The CDR3 bases are TGTGCCAGCAGGGAGAGGACAGGCAGGTCTGGGGCCGACGTCCTGACATTC. Translated, it gives CASRERTGRSGADVLTF.

This clonotype occurred a few times. DNA of the CDR3: TGTGCCAGCAGCTTAGCTGCGGGGGGCGCATCCAAAAACATTCAGTACTTC. Protein sequence: CASSLAAGGASKNIQYF. The chain couples TRBV11-2 to TRBJ2-4; 8 bases match TRBD2. V was pared by 1 base and J by 2 bases, with 7 bases of the junction left unmatched. CDR1 and CDR2 (germline): SGHAT, FQNNGV. There are 17 residues in the CDR3.

With respect to this clonotype: This CDR3 fails to terminate in the conserved phenylalanine or tryptophan, so it likely reflects a read error. The chain couples TRBV4-1 to TRBJ2-2, with TRBD1 matching over 7 bases. The CDR3 loop spans 16 amino acids. From germline, CDR1 is MGHRA and CDR2 YSYEKL. With V trimmed by 7 bases and J by 5 bases, 13 bases remained unmatched. The CDR3 coding sequence is TGCGCCAGCAACAATCTGGACAGGTGGTTAACCGGGGAGCTGTTTTAT. Protein: CASNNLDRWLTGELFY.

Points on this clonotype: At one end the junction does not follow the germline gene, possibly because of a read error. The rearrangement links TRBV6-2 or TRBV6-3 to TRBJ1-1; D gene ambiguous. The CDR3 runs 14 residues. Germline assignment: CDR1 MNHEY and CDR2 SVGEGT. CDR3 amino acids: CTSSYPELNTEAFF. Written as DNA, the CDR3 is TGTACCAGCAGTTACCCAGAGCTGAACACCGAAGCTTTCTTC.

This clonotype was found many times. J is TRBJ2-7 and V is TRBV27, with 8 bases that match TRBD1. Germline V gene sequence: CDR1 MNHEY, CDR2 SMNVEV (reference sequence). The CDR3 is 14 residues long. V trimming: 3 bases; J trimming: 4 bases; junction bases outside the gene matches: 5. The CDR3 DNA reads as TGTGCCAGCAGTTTTTCGGACAGGGAGTACGAGCAGTACTTC. This encodes CASSFSDREYEQYF.

This clonotype has a handful of counts. V and J are TRBV20-1 and TRBJ2-3; 8 bases map to TRBD2. CDR1 is DFQATT, CDR2 SNEGSKA, per germline (reference sequence). V was clipped by 1 base and J by 4 bases; unmatched bases: 13. The length of the CDR3 is 17 residues. CDR3 protein: CSARALPGSGDADTQYF. CDR3 nucleotides: TGCAGTGCTAGAGCCCTCCCTGGTAGCGGGGATGCAGATACGCAGTATTTT.

On this clonotype itself: At one boundary the junction diverges from the germline segment, which might be a read error. The chain carries TRBV6-1 and TRBJ2-7, with 7 bases identical to TRBD2. Germline CDR1 reads MNHNS; CDR2 reads SASEGT. This CDR3 is 13 amino acids long. The CDR3 coding sequence is TGTGCCGCGGGGGTCCTACCCTACTACGATCAGTACTTC. Translation gives CAAGVLPYYDQYF.

Only one count was recorded for this clonotype. As the CDR3 is not closed by the conserved phenylalanine or tryptophan, this likely results from a read error. It is unclear where the CDR3 begins or ends on the DNA, so no DNA is shown, and the CDR3 is as TCRdb lists it. The chain carries TRBV11-1 and TRBJ2-5; the table's D call of TRBD1 was not tested on the DNA. Germline V gene lookup returns CDR1 SGHAT and CDR2 FQDESV (reference sequence). The CDR3 length equals 14 residues, ends included. CDR3 amino acids: CASSFNRGQETQCL.

This clonotype was seen ten or more times. The chain combines TRBV28 with TRBJ2-3; 10 bases align to TRBD2. The J segment lost 6 bases and the V segment lost 1 base, leaving 7 bases of the junction unmatched. CDR1 MDHEN and CDR2 SYDVKM come from the germline V gene. This CDR3 has 16 residues. The CDR3 DNA is TGTGCCAGCAGTTTATTCGGGACTAGCGTGGGCGATACGCAGTATTTT. It codes for CASSLFGTSVGDTQYF.

Note on this clonotype: Germline is not matched at one junction end, which may reflect a read error. V usage is TRBV6-2 or TRBV6-3 and J usage is TRBJ1-1; no clear D. The CDR3 is 14 amino acids. Germline V gene sequence: CDR1 MNHEY, CDR2 SVGEGT. This chain's CDR3 is CANSYPELNTGASF. DNA of the CDR3: TGTGCCAACAGTTACCCAGAGCTGAACACTGGAGCTTCCTTT.

Regarding this clonotype: The germline gene is not matched at one end of the junction; a read error may be the cause. The rearrangement links TRBV5-4 to TRBJ2-1; D might be TRBD1 (5 bases). The CDR3 consists of 13 residues. Germline V gene lookup returns CDR1 SGHNT and CDR2 YYREEE (reference sequence). Here the CDR3 DNA reads TGTGCCAGCGGCTTGGGGCAGTACAATGAGCAGTTCTTC. Its translation: CASGLGQYNEQFF.

This clonotype occurred many times. This chain joins TRBV10-3 and TRBJ2-7, with no clear D. The germline V and J ends were trimmed by 6 bases and 6 bases, with 15 bases remaining between them. The CDR3 consists of 13 residues. CDR1 ENHRY and CDR2 SYGVKD come from the germline V gene. The CDR3: CAIRDQSPSEQYF. CDR3 nucleotides: TGTGCCATCAGGGACCAATCGCCCTCCGAGCAGTACTTC.

Remarks on this clonotype: Possible read error: a much larger clone is one base away. The V and J genes are TRBV5-1 and TRBJ2-7; D possibly corresponds to TRBD2 (5 bases). The germline V gene encodes CDR1 SGHRS and CDR2 YFSETQ. The CDR3 spans 13 residues. CDR3 protein: CTSSPPGSGEQYF. In DNA form, the CDR3 reads TGCACCAGCAGCCCCCCCGGATCGGGGGAGCAGTACTTC.

On this clonotype: One end of the junction does not line up with germline, which may come from a read error. The chain combines TRBV4-1 with TRBJ1-5; D gene uncertain. The CDR3 runs 14 residues. Looked up from germline, CDR1 is MGHRA and CDR2 is YSYEKL. The CDR3 reads CASSPDGVNPPQHF. CDR3 nucleotide sequence: TGCGCCAGCAGCCCCGATGGGGTTAATCCGCCCCAGCATTTT.

In regard to this clonotype: Germline is not matched at one junction end, which may reflect a read error. The V and J genes are TRBV4-2 and TRBJ2-3, with 7 bases aligning to TRBD2. The CDR3 spans 16 residues. The germline V gene has CDR1 LGHNA and CDR2 YNFKEQ. The CDR3 is CASSQELAPHTYTQYF. The CDR3 nucleotides are TGTGCCAGCAGCCAAGAACTAGCGCCACACACATATACGCAGTATTTT.

This clonotype was observed a handful of times. V usage is TRBV20-1 and J usage is TRBJ2-6, with D possibly being TRBD1 (6 bases). Germline V gives CDR1 DFQATT, CDR2 SNEGSKA (reference sequence). The CDR3 runs to 15 residues. Trimming took 4 bases from V and 2 from J, leaving 12 bases between them. The CDR3 sequence is CSAKNRETGANVLTF. CDR3 in DNA: TGCAGTGCTAAAAACAGGGAAACTGGGGCCAACGTCCTGACTTTC.

This clonotype was observed many times. The rearrangement joins TRBV28 to TRBJ2-5, with 9 positions matching TRBD2. Unmatched junction bases numbered 9, after V lost 4 bases and J lost 3 bases. Germline values: CDR1 MDHEN, CDR2 SYDVKM. The CDR3 is 16 amino acids. CDR3 sequence (DNA): TGTGCCAGCAGTTCACCGACTAGCGGACAGAAAGAGACCCAGTACTTC. It translates to CASSSPTSGQKETQYF.

On this clonotype itself: The junction does not match germline at one end; this may be a read error. This chain uses TRBV12-3 or TRBV12-4 with TRBJ2-4; TRBD1 is a possible D gene (5 bases). The CDR3 runs 18 residues. The CDR3 bases are TGTGCCAGCAGTTTATGGGATGGGGCGGACATAGTCAAAAACACTCAGTACTTC. This encodes CASSLWDGADIVKNTQYF.

A word on this clonotype: A junction end diverges from the germline sequence, so it may reflect a read error. The V gene is TRBV11-2, the J gene TRBJ2-5; D is undetermined. Germline V lookup: CDR1 SGHAT, CDR2 FQNNGV. The CDR3 is 15 residues long. CDR3 nucleotides: TGTGCCGGCAGCTCCGAGTGGAGTCAGAGGGAGACCCAGTACTTC. Protein: CAGSSEWSQRETQYF.

This clonotype was detected ten times or more. This rearrangement joins TRBV5-1 to TRBJ2-7; no firm D call. The ends were cut back, 3 bases at V and 4 bases at J, with 8 bases in the middle. The germline V gene encodes CDR1 SGHRS and CDR2 YFSETQ. The CDR3 contains 12 residues. The CDR3 protein is CASSSTRYEQYF. CDR3 coding DNA: TGCGCCAGCAGCTCCACCAGATACGAGCAGTACTTC.